The clone carrying this T cell receptor beta chain was picked up a small number of times. Anyone with autoimmune disease history or systemic immunosuppression was excluded. Some clones are missing from TCRdb's copy, which holds only in-frame ones; the method was immunoSEQ multiplex PCR. Altogether tens of thousands of clones are present, roughly 87% being singletons, with the ten largest covering about 11%. The data belong to a study of OX40 agonist ivuxolimab in advanced cancers. Background on the study: Patients in dose escalation had liver, melanoma, kidney or head and neck cancers. With a range of roughly 20 to 85, age averaged about 59 years, and 65% to 85% were male.

The CDR3 contains 18 residues. The germline V gene has CDR1 SNHLY and CDR2 FYNNEI. Trimming cost V 3 bases and J 1 base, with 22 bases left between them. The chain is built from TRBV2 and TRBJ2-7; D is possibly TRBD1 (6 bases). This receptor was taken from an adult with an advanced solid tumor such as melanoma, head and neck, liver or kidney cancer. The source material was CD4+ or CD8+ T cells sorted from blood, sampled in a trial of the OX40 agonist ivuxolimab. The CDR3, as DNA: TGTGCCAGCAGTGAGTTGGGCAGGGGCTCGCTCACATCCTACGAGCAGTACTTC. As protein: CASSELGRGSLTSYEQYF. The full variable domain, rest sourced from reference TRBV2 and TRBJ2-7, is EPEVTQTPSHQVTQMGQEVILRCVPISNHLYFYWYRQILGQKVEFLVSFYNNEISEKSEIFDDQFSVERPDGSNFTLKIRSTKLEDSAMYFCASSELGRGSLTSYEQYFGPGTRLTVT.